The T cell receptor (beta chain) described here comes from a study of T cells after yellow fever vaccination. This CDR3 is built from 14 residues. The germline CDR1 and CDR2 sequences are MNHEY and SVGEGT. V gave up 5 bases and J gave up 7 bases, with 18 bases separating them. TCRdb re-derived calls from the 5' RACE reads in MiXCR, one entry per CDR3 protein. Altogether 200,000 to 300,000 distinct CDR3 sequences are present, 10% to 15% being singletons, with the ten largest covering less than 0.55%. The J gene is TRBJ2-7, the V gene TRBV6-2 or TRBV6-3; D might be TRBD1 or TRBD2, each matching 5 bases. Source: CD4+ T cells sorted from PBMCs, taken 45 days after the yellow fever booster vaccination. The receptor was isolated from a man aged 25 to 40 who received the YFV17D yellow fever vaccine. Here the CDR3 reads CASSKITGTREQYF. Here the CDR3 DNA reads TGTGCCAGCAGTAAAATTACCGGGACCCGGGAGCAGTACTTC.